This TCR beta chain was sequenced in a study of cytomegalovirus exposure and HLA in healthy donors. Overall study: Earlier, 100 million to 120 million unique TCR beta sequences were recovered from around 180 million T cells by an analysis.

Points on this clone: Its specificity is unknown.

PCR amplification relied on 60 Vbeta primers (plus 13 Jbeta primers). Clones were read by immunoSEQ multiplex PCR, and TCRdb kept only the in-frame ones, dropping some. The table shows 200,000 or so clones, with 84% occurring only once. The CDR3 is 16 residues long. With 3 bases removed from V and 1 base from J, the gap between germline ends came to 11 bases. Germline-derived CDR1 and CDR2 are SGDLS and YYNGEE. Study-wide points: In a later analysis, specific HLA alleles were associated with some 16,000 TCR beta sequences at a 0.05 false discovery rate.

The rearrangement links TRBV9 to TRBJ1-6; tentatively, D is TRBD1 (5 bases). The sequence derives from a boy aged 10-17 years in good health and CMV-seronegative. Material for sequencing was PBMCs. In nucleotides, the CDR3 is TGTGCCAGCAGCGCGGGGGGGGGATCCTATAATTCACCCCTCCACTTT. Protein sequence: CASSAGGGSYNSPLHF. The whole variable domain, filled in from reference TRBV9 and TRBJ1-6, reads DSGVTQTPKHLITATGQRVTLRCSPRSGDLSVYWYQQSLDQGLQFLIQYYNGEERAKGNILERFSAQQFPDLHSELNLSSLELGDSALYFCASSAGGGSYNSPLHFGNGTRLTVT.